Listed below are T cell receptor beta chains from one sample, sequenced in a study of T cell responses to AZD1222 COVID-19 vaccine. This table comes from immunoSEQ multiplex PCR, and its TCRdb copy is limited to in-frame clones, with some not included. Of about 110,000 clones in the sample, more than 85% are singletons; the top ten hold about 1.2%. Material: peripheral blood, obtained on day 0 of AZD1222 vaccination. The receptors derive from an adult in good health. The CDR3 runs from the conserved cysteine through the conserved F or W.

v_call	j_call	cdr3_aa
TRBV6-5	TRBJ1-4	CASSSRTGWEKLFF
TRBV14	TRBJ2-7	CASLTSGRGPYEQYF
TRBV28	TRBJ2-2	CASSPQEVSTGELFF
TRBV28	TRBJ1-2	CASRTGSYYGYTF
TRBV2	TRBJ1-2	CASGFQGALGYTF
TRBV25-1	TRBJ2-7	CASSESGGGLPNSYEQYF
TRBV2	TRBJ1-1	CASSTYTGFTEAFF
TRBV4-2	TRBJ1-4	CASSQTSRDRGRLFF
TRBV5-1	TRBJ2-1	CASSLGTSGGGGDEQFF
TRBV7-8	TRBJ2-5	CASSPWEAQYF
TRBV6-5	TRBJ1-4	CASSYNGGTNEKLFF
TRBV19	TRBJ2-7	CASSLTVLYEQYF
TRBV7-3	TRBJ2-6	CASSRGFSGANVLTF
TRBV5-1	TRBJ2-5	CASSFGIPQETQYF
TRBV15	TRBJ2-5	CATSRVGQGGETQYF
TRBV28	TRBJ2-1	CASSPLSGTHHEQFF
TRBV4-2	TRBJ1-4	CASSQDDRGEKLFF
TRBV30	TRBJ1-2	CAWNRGSYGYTF
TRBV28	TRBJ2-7	CASRLTGAGYEQYF
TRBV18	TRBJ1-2	CASSPPGRNYGYTF
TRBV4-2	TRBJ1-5	CASSQVRGQGQPQHF
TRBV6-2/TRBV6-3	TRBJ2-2	CASSFGPNTGELFF
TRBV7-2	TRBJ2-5	CASSLAGSGQETQYF
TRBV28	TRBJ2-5	CASRKQGPETQYF
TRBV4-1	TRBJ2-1	CASSQDHRGHNEQFF
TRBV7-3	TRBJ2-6	CASSPRTSGGVAGANVLTF
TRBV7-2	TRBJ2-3	CASSLVTGDTQYF
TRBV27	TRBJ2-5	CASSQRDLETQYF
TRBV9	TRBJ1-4	CASSGEGAKNEKLFF
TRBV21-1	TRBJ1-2	CARTGTIYGYTF